Shown below are 25 T cell receptor beta chains from a single sample sequenced in a study of shared clonotypes between healthy human individuals. The method was immunoSEQ multiplex PCR; TCRdb's version includes in-frame clones alone and lacks a portion of them. The profile shows 650,000 to 700,000 clones, roughly 88% of them singletons. Sequencing used memory CD8+ T cells from PBMCs. The subset denotes: CD45RO+ cells pooled with CCR7-negative TemRA cells. The receptor set was obtained from a man aged 18 to 30 in good health. Some clones in this sample may be carry-over from other donors' samples.

The chain links TRBV5-1 to TRBJ2-7, with D uncertain. V was cut by 5 bases and J by 6 bases, with 12 bases left in between. Germline assignment: CDR1 SGHRS and CDR2 YFSETQ. The CDR3 consists of 12 residues. DNA for the CDR3: TGCGCCAGCAGTTCGAAACGATTCGAGCAGTACTTC. It yields the protein CASSSKRFEQYF.

The chain recombines TRBV13 with TRBJ2-7; D is possibly TRBD1 (6 bases). The CDR3 spans 15 residues. Between the trimmed V and J ends, which lost 5 bases and 6 bases, there was a span of 20 bases. CDR1 and CDR2 from the germline V gene are PRHDT and FYEKMQ (reference sequence). DNA for the CDR3: TGTGCCAGCAGCACCTCAACAGGGTCTTCGGGCGAGCAGTACTTC. It is translated as CASSTSTGSSGEQYF. The full variable domain, with the rest looked up from reference TRBV13 and TRBJ2-7, is AAGVIQSPRHLIKEKRETATLKCYPIPRHDTVYWYQQGPGQDPQFLISFYEKMQSDKGSIPDRFSAQQFSDYHSELNMSSLELGDSALYFCASSTSTGSSGEQYFGPGTRLTVT.

This clone appeared once. This chain joins TRBV19 and TRBJ2-7; TRBD1 matches at 8 bases. Per the germline V gene, CDR1 is LNHDA and CDR2 is SQIVND (reference sequence). Germline trimming cut 6 bases from V and 1 base from J; bases unmatched to any gene: 8. CDR3 size: 15 residues. This chain's CDR3 is CASSDRDRWSYEQYF. Written as DNA, the CDR3 is TGTGCCAGTAGCGACCGGGACAGGTGGTCCTACGAGCAGTACTTC.

This chain links TRBV9 with TRBJ2-7, with TRBD1 matching over 7 bases. The CDR3 is made up of 15 amino acids. Germline CDR1 reads SGDLS; CDR2 reads YYNGEE. With V trimmed by 0 bases and J by 1 base, 4 bases remained unmatched. This CDR3 reads CASSVGDSDSYEQYF. For the CDR3, the DNA is TGTGCCAGCAGCGTAGGGGACAGCGATTCCTACGAGCAGTACTTC.

The V gene is TRBV9, the J gene TRBJ2-7; 8 positions match TRBD2. Per germline, CDR1 SGDLS and CDR2 YYNGEE. The CDR3 is 14 residues long. After removal of 0 bases from V and 6 bases from J, the junction contained 5 bases not matched to a gene. In DNA form, the CDR3 reads TGTGCCAGCAGCGTAGATGCGGGAGGTGGCGAGCAGTACTTC. It is translated as CASSVDAGGGEQYF.

This clone occurred once. The genes are TRBV7-2 and TRBJ2-5, with D perhaps matching TRBD2 (6 bases). The CDR3 is made up of 17 amino acids. With 7 bases removed from V and 1 base from J, the gap between germline ends came to 22 bases. In germline, CDR1 is SGHTA, CDR2 FQGNSA. CDR3 DNA: TGTGCCAGCACCTCCCCTCCCGTCTGGGACTTCCAAGAGACCCAGTACTTC. This translates into CASTSPPVWDFQETQYF.

The chain carries TRBV19 and TRBJ1-1; a weak D match, TRBD1 (5 bases). The ends were cut back, 7 bases at V and 0 bases at J, with 9 bases in the middle. From germline, CDR1 is LNHDA and CDR2 SQIVND (reference sequence). This CDR3 has 13 residues. The CDR3 here is CASMVGVNTEAFF. The CDR3 DNA reads TGTGCCAGTATGGTGGGGGTGAACACTGAAGCTTTCTTT.

This clone turned up a few times. In DNA, the CDR3 is TGTGCCAGCAGCGCGGGGGTATCTGGAAACACCATATATTTT. It translates to CASSAGVSGNTIYF. J is TRBJ1-3 and V is TRBV9, with D perhaps matching TRBD1 (5 bases). The V gene's germline CDR1 is SGDLS and CDR2 YYNGEE. V lost 3 bases and J 1 base, leaving 8 bases between the germline ends. This CDR3 is 14 amino acids long. Complete variable domain (other parts from reference TRBV9 and TRBJ1-3): DSGVTQTPKHLITATGQRVTLRCSPRSGDLSVYWYQQSLDQGLQFLIQYYNGEERAKGNILERFSAQQFPDLHSELNLSSLELGDSALYFCASSAGVSGNTIYFGEGSWLTVV.

The chain is built from TRBV15 and TRBJ2-3; D may be TRBD1 (5 bases). Trimming cost V 1 base and J 2 bases, with 10 bases left between them. The length of the CDR3 is 15 residues. CDR1 LNHNV and CDR2 YYDKDF come from the germline V gene (reference sequence). The CDR3 spells CATSRVDSLTDTQYF. CDR3 bases: TGTGCCACCAGCAGAGTAGACAGCCTCACAGATACGCAGTATTTT.

This CDR3 reads CASSGAASGSNEQFF. The CDR3 DNA is TGTGCCAGCAGTGGCGCGGCTAGCGGGAGCAATGAGCAGTTCTTC. This chain joins TRBV6-5 and TRBJ2-1; the match to TRBD2 covers 10 bases. V gave up 5 bases and J gave up 6 bases; unmatched junction bases: 7. Germline V gene data show CDR1 as MNHEY and CDR2 as SVGAGI. This CDR3 has 15 residues.

The V call is TRBV29-1, the J call TRBJ2-6; no clear D gene. Germline V gene data show CDR1 as SQVTM and CDR2 as ANQGSEA. The V gene lost 6 bases and the J gene lost 4 bases, with 7 bases spanning the gap. CDR3 size: 12 residues. The CDR3 loop reads CSVTSGANVLTF. CDR3 DNA: TGCAGCGTGACATCCGGGGCCAACGTCCTGACTTTC.

The chain recombines TRBV28 with TRBJ2-3, with D unresolved. Trimming left V 5 bases short and J 2 bases short, with 14 bases between. Germline V CDR1 and CDR2: MDHEN, SYDVKM. This CDR3 has 15 amino acids. The CDR3 sequence: CASSTRAIITDTQYF. The CDR3 DNA reads as TGTGCCAGCAGTACACGGGCCATTATCACAGATACGCAGTATTTT.

The chain carries TRBV5-1 and TRBJ1-3; D perhaps matches TRBD1 (6 bases). Trimming pared 4 bases from V and 3 bases from J, leaving 14 bases between. CDR3 length equals 15 residues. The V gene's germline CDR1 is SGHRS and CDR2 YFSETQ. The CDR3 sequence: CASSRGTDRGNTIYF. The DNA of the CDR3 is TGCGCCAGCAGCAGGGGGACGGACCGTGGAAACACCATATATTTT.

This clone was counted a single time. This rearrangement joins TRBV6-5 to TRBJ2-7, with 15 bases fitting TRBD2. The ends lost 6 bases at V and 9 bases at J; junction bases unmatched: 9. The germline gives CDR1 MNHEY, CDR2 SVGAGI. The CDR3 runs 15 residues. The CDR3 here is CASRPGLAGGPGQYF. The DNA for the CDR3 is TGTGCCAGCAGGCCTGGACTAGCGGGAGGGCCCGGGCAGTACTTC.

This chain uses TRBV9 with TRBJ2-7, with 10 nucleotides matching TRBD1. V lost 3 bases, J lost 5 bases, and 8 bases stayed unmatched. There are 15 residues in the CDR3. Germline CDR1 and CDR2: SGDLS and YYNGEE. In DNA, the CDR3 is TGTGCCAGCAGCGGTGGACAGGGGGAGGTGGACGAGCAGTACTTC. It codes for CASSGGQGEVDEQYF.

The chain has TRBV28 and TRBJ2-7, with D unclear. There are 17 residues in the CDR3. Per germline, CDR1 MDHEN and CDR2 SYDVKM. V shed 4 bases and J shed 0 bases, with 19 bases lying between them. The CDR3 DNA sequence: TGTGCCAGCAGTTCCTTTGTCAGCCTATATGGCTCCTACGAGCAGTACTTC. Its protein is CASSSFVSLYGSYEQYF.

The CDR3 DNA is TGTGCCAGCAGTGAATTTGTAGCGGCAAATGAGCAGTTCTTC. Translated: CASSEFVAANEQFF. V and J are TRBV6-1 and TRBJ2-1; D possibly corresponds to TRBD2 (6 bases). Trimming cost V 2 bases and J 7 bases, with 12 bases left between them. The CDR3 runs 14 residues. The germline CDR1 and CDR2 sequences are MNHNS and SASEGT.

The J gene is TRBJ2-1, the V gene TRBV11-2; D possibly corresponds to TRBD2 (5 bases). Germline values: CDR1 SGHAT, CDR2 FQNNGV. V lost 8 bases and J 3 bases, leaving 11 bases between the germline ends. The CDR3 consists of 13 residues. The CDR3 bases are TGTGCCAGCGCGAGGGCCAACTACAATGAGCAGTTCTTC. Amino acid sequence: CASARANYNEQFF.

V and J are TRBV5-1 and TRBJ2-7; D not certain. CDR3 length: 13 residues. Deletions cut 7 bases from V and 5 bases from J, with 16 bases between. CDR1 is SGHRS and CDR2 is YFSETQ in the germline V gene. CDR3 loop: CASHLTPSNEQYF. In DNA, the CDR3 is TGCGCCAGCCACCTGACCCCATCGAACGAGCAGTACTTC. Complete variable domain (other parts from reference TRBV5-1 and TRBJ2-7): KAGVTQTPRYLIKTRGQQVTLSCSPISGHRSVSWYQQTPGQGLQFLFEYFSETQRNKGNFPGRFSGRQFSNSRSEMNVSTLELGDSALYLCASHLTPSNEQYFGPGTRLTVT.

This sequence joins TRBV7-9 and TRBJ2-7; D remains unclear. From germline, CDR1 is SEHNR and CDR2 FQNEAQ (reference sequence). Trimming took 7 bases from V and 9 from J, leaving 22 bases between them. This CDR3 spans 14 amino acids. CDR3 in amino acids: CASTAAGPSKWQYF. As DNA, the CDR3 is TGTGCCAGCACCGCAGCTGGCCCCAGTAAATGGCAGTACTTC.

The chain recombines TRBV27 with TRBJ2-7; no clear D. CDR1 and CDR2 (germline): MNHEY, SMNVEV (reference sequence). Trimming pared 0 bases from V and 5 bases from J, leaving 11 bases between. The CDR3 runs 14 residues. The CDR3 nucleotides are TGTGCCAGCAGTTTATCGGGCGGACCGAACGAGCAGTACTTC. Translated, it gives CASSLSGGPNEQYF.

V gene TRBV9 combines with J gene TRBJ2-2; 8 positions match TRBD1. Germline CDR1 and CDR2: SGDLS and YYNGEE. The CDR3 has 16 residues. The V and J ends lost 5 bases and 1 base, in that order; junction bases with no gene match: 7. CDR3 in DNA: TGTGCCAGCAGAGGAGGGACAGGAATGAACACCGGGGAGCTGTTTTTT. Translation gives CASRGGTGMNTGELFF.

The V and J genes are TRBV27 and TRBJ2-7; D is undetermined. Germline V gene data show CDR1 as MNHEY and CDR2 as SMNVEV (reference sequence). The CDR3 covers 11 residues. Trimming shortened V by 2 bases and J by 6 bases, and 5 bases separated the two germline ends. CDR3 nucleotides: TGTGCCAGCAGTTTAGGTTTCGAGCAGTACTTC. Encoded protein: CASSLGFEQYF.

V gene TRBV28 combines with J gene TRBJ1-1; D unclear. V was cut by 3 bases and J by 9 bases, with 11 bases left in between. The CDR3 is 12 residues long. From germline, CDR1 is MDHEN and CDR2 SYDVKM. CDR3 coding DNA: TGTGCCAGCAGTTTCGCCCCCAGCCAAGCTTTCTTT. Its translation is CASSFAPSQAFF.

V is TRBV28 and J is TRBJ1-5; TRBD1 might be the D (6 bases). The CDR3 runs to 15 residues. The V gene lost 6 bases and the J gene lost 4 bases, with 16 bases spanning the gap. Germline values: CDR1 MDHEN, CDR2 SYDVKM. The CDR3 DNA sequence: TGTGCCAGCAGGGTGGAGGACAGTCGGAATCAGCCCCAGCATTTT. Translated, it gives CASRVEDSRNQPQHF.